A single sample is the source of the 20 T cell receptor beta chains below, sequenced in a study of blood T cell repertoires in COVID-19. Using immunoSEQ multiplex PCR, the repertoire was profiled, and TCRdb retains in-frame clones only, with some absent. This sample yields approximately 210,000 clones, of which 70% to 90% are seen a single time; around 4.5% belongs to the top ten. Material: PBMCs or T cells enriched from blood (not recorded which). The receptors shown here come from a man aged 30 to 45 with acute COVID-19.

The V gene is TRBV30, the J gene TRBJ1-1; TRBD1 agrees at 8 bases. V was pared by 1 base and J by 6 bases, with 7 bases of the junction left unmatched. The germline CDR1 and CDR2 sequences are GTSNPN and SVGIG (reference sequence). This CDR3 comprises 14 residues. The CDR3 protein is CAWSGRQGSSEAFF. The CDR3 coding sequence is TGTGCCTGGAGTGGCCGACAGGGGAGCTCTGAAGCTTTCTTT.

The V call is TRBV5-6, the J call TRBJ1-5; the D gene is possibly TRBD1 (5 bases). CDR1 and CDR2 from the germline V gene are SGHDT and YYEEEE. The CDR3 is made up of 13 amino acids. Trimming took 4 bases from V and 5 from J, leaving 10 bases between them. The CDR3 DNA reads as TGTGCCAGCAGCCGGTTCAGGGATCAGCCCCAGCATTTT. It yields the protein CASSRFRDQPQHF.

This clone was detected only a few times. The chain employs TRBV27 and TRBJ1-2; a weak D match, TRBD1 (6 bases). Germline V gives CDR1 MNHEY, CDR2 SMNVEV (reference sequence). The CDR3 loop spans 13 amino acids. V lost 6 bases and J lost 6, with 14 bases in between. CDR3 sequence: CASRGATSDGYTF. The CDR3 bases are TGTGCCAGCAGGGGGGCGACCTCTGATGGCTACACCTTC.

The J gene is TRBJ2-1, the V gene TRBV11-3, with a possible D match to TRBD1 (7 bases). The CDR3 extends over 13 amino acids. From germline, CDR1 is SGHNT and CDR2 YENEEA. Trimming left V 5 bases short and J 10 bases short, with 15 bases between. CDR3 sequence (DNA): TGTGCCAGCAGCCTAGGAGGGGGCCGAGAGCAGTTCTTC. Its translation is CASSLGGGREQFF.

The V call is TRBV19, the J call TRBJ2-4; 10 bases match TRBD1. Germline V gene data show CDR1 as LNHDA and CDR2 as SQIVND (reference sequence). Trimming at V came to 2 bases and at J to 3 bases, leaving 4 bases not matched to a gene. The CDR3 spans 16 residues. The CDR3 here is CASSIMTGGVKNIQYF. The CDR3 DNA reads as TGTGCCAGTAGTATAATGACAGGGGGCGTCAAAAACATTCAGTACTTC.

The chain carries TRBV10-3 and TRBJ2-3; TRBD2 is a possible D gene (6 bases). The ends were cut back, 6 bases at V and 0 bases at J, with 13 bases in the middle. This CDR3 has 15 residues. The germline V gene encodes CDR1 ENHRY and CDR2 SYGVKD. The CDR3 sequence is CAISPGLSSTDTQYF. For the CDR3, the DNA is TGTGCCATCAGCCCGGGACTTTCTAGCACAGATACGCAGTATTTT.

This chain joins TRBV27 and TRBJ2-3; 10 nucleotides agree with TRBD2. Germline assignment: CDR1 MNHEY and CDR2 SMNVEV (reference sequence). The CDR3 spans 14 residues. V was clipped by 6 bases and J by 4 bases; unmatched bases: 4. CDR3 in amino acids: CASRASGGSDTQYF. CDR3 bases: TGTGCCAGCAGAGCTAGCGGGGGATCAGATACGCAGTATTTT.

The CDR3 sequence is CASRPGGQNTEAFF. The CDR3, as DNA: TGCGCCAGCCGACCCGGGGGGCAGAACACTGAAGCTTTCTTT. The chain has TRBV10-2 and TRBJ1-1, with a weak D call TRBD1 (6 bases). The ends were cut back, 8 bases at V and 1 base at J, with 14 bases in the middle. This CDR3 is built from 14 residues. Per the germline V gene, CDR1 is WSHSY and CDR2 is SAAADI.

The chain joins TRBV5-1 to TRBJ1-1; D is unresolved. The CDR3 has 16 residues. Germline lookup yields CDR1 SGHRS and CDR2 YFSETQ. V was pared by 0 bases and J by 0 bases, with 12 bases between. CDR3 nucleotide sequence: TGCGCCAGCAGCTTGGCTTCATCGGGGTTGAACACTGAAGCTTTCTTT. Its protein product is CASSLASSGLNTEAFF.

V gene TRBV19 combines with J gene TRBJ1-2; D might be TRBD1 (5 bases). The CDR3 has 15 amino acids. Germline-derived CDR1 and CDR2 are LNHDA and SQIVND (reference sequence). With 7 bases removed from V and 1 base from J, the gap between germline ends came to 16 bases. As DNA, the CDR3 is TGTGCCAGTACCCCAGGGCCAGAAGATAACTATGGCTACACCTTC. This codes for CASTPGPEDNYGYTF.

This clone was recorded once. V gene TRBV10-2 combines with J gene TRBJ1-1; TRBD1 agrees at 7 bases. The J segment lost 9 bases and the V segment lost 3 bases, leaving 7 bases of the junction unmatched. Looked up from germline, CDR1 is WSHSY and CDR2 is SAAADI. This CDR3 has 13 residues. The CDR3 sequence: CASSDRGQSKAFF. The CDR3 region has the DNA TGCGCCAGCAGTGACCGGGGACAGTCAAAAGCTTTCTTT.

This clone has a handful of counts. This chain joins TRBV5-1 and TRBJ1-3; D remains ambiguous. This CDR3 is built from 16 residues. The germline gives CDR1 SGHRS, CDR2 YFSETQ. The V and J ends lost 4 bases and 0 bases respectively, with 14 bases between them. The CDR3 is CASSPRSPSSGNTIYF. In DNA, the CDR3 is TGCGCCAGCAGCCCGAGGTCTCCTAGCTCTGGAAACACCATATATTTT.

V usage is TRBV9 and J usage is TRBJ1-2; D unclear. This CDR3 is 13 amino acids long. Trimming pared 1 base from V and 8 bases from J, leaving 12 bases between. CDR1 and CDR2 (germline): SGDLS, YYNGEE. As DNA, the CDR3 is TGTGCCAGCAGCGTACTAGGGAGAGGCGGCTACACCTTC. It yields the protein CASSVLGRGGYTF.

This chain links TRBV18 with TRBJ2-7; no clear D gene. CDR1 is KGHSH and CDR2 is LQKENI in the germline V gene. The CDR3 length is 15 residues. Deletions cut 0 bases from V and 2 bases from J, with 11 bases between. In DNA form, the CDR3 reads TGTGCCAGCTCACCACCTTTTTCGCAGACCTACGAGCAGTACTTC. This sequence encodes CASSPPFSQTYEQYF. The full variable domain, with the rest looked up from reference TRBV18 and TRBJ2-7, is NAGVMQNPRHLVRRRGQEARLRCSPMKGHSHVYWYRQLPEEGLKFMVYLQKENIIDESGMPKERFSAEFPKEGPSILRIQQVVRGDSAAYFCASSPPFSQTYEQYFGPGTRLTVT.

The chain is built from TRBV11-2 and TRBJ2-2, with no clear D. CDR3 size: 18 residues. Germline V CDR1 and CDR2: SGHAT, FQNNGV. V was trimmed by 2 bases and J by 0 bases, leaving 16 bases between them. The CDR3 here is CASSLFSRVAANTGELFF. The CDR3 DNA sequence: TGTGCCAGCAGCTTATTTTCTCGGGTCGCCGCGAACACCGGGGAGCTGTTTTTT.

The chain links TRBV10-3 to TRBJ1-2; a weak D match, TRBD1 (6 bases). V was pared by 6 bases and J by 7 bases, with 21 bases between. In germline, CDR1 is ENHRY, CDR2 SYGVKD. The CDR3 consists of 15 residues. The CDR3 region has the DNA TGTGCCATCAGCCCCATGGGGGGGGGCGGGAGTGGCTACACCTTC. This sequence encodes CAISPMGGGGSGYTF.

The gene calls are TRBV6-5 and TRBJ2-3; 8 nucleotides line up with TRBD1. Trimming took 0 bases from V and 3 from J; bases not matched to a gene: 5. CDR1 is MNHEY and CDR2 is SVGAGI in the germline V gene. The CDR3 contains 16 residues. CDR3 residues: CASSYSGQGATDTQYF. As DNA, the CDR3 is TGTGCCAGCAGTTACTCGGGTCAGGGGGCAACAGATACGCAGTATTTT.

V gene TRBV5-5 combines with J gene TRBJ2-1; 8 bases are a match to TRBD2. CDR1 is SGHKS and CDR2 is YYEKEE in the germline V gene (reference sequence). The CDR3 covers 13 residues. V lost 0 bases, J lost 16 bases, and 9 bases stayed unmatched. The CDR3 reads CASSLAPRGGRFF. DNA of the CDR3: TGTGCCAGCAGCTTGGCCCCACGGGGGGGCCGATTCTTC.

A few counts support this clone. This chain connects TRBV6-5 to TRBJ2-7, with D perhaps matching TRBD1 (7 bases). Germline V CDR1 and CDR2: MNHEY, SVGAGI. The CDR3 totals 15 residues. Trimming took off 4 bases at V and 5 bases at J, with 18 bases between the two ends. The chain's CDR3 is CASSSGGRGDHEQYF. CDR3 in DNA: TGTGCCAGCAGTTCAGGGGGGAGAGGGGACCACGAGCAGTACTTC.

The chain uses TRBV10-1 and TRBJ1-1; 11 positions agree with TRBD1. Trimming cost V 8 bases and J 4 bases; bases outside gene matches: 3. This CDR3 region has 13 residues. Germline V gene data show CDR1 as WNHNN and CDR2 as SYGVQD (reference sequence). CDR3 DNA sequence: TGCGCCAGCGTGGGGACAGGGGGCACTGAAGCTTTCTTT. Amino acids: CASVGTGGTEAFF.